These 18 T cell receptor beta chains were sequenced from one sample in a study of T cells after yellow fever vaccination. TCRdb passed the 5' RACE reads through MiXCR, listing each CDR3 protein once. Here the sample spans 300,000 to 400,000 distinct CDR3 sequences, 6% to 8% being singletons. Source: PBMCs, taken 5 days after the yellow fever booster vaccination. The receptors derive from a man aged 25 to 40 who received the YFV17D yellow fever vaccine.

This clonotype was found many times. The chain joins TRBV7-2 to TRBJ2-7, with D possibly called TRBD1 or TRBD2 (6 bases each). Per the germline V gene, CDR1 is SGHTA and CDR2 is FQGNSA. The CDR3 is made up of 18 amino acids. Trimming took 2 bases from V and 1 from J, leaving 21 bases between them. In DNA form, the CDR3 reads TGTGCCAGCAGCTTACGCGGGACGCAACGAGGGGGGTCCTACGAGCAGTACTTC. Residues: CASSLRGTQRGGSYEQYF.

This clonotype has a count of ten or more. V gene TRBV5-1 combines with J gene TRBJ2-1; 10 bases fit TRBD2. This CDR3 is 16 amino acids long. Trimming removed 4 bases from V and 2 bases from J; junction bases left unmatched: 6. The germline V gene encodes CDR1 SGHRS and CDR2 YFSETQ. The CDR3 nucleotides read TGCGCCAGCAGCCGGACTAGCGGCTACACCTACAATGAGCAGTTCTTC. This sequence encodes CASSRTSGYTYNEQFF. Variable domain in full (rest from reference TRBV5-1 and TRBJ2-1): KAGVTQTPRYLIKTRGQQVTLSCSPISGHRSVSWYQQTPGQGLQFLFEYFSETQRNKGNFPGRFSGRQFSNSRSEMNVSTLELGDSALYLCASSRTSGYTYNEQFFGPGTRLTVL.

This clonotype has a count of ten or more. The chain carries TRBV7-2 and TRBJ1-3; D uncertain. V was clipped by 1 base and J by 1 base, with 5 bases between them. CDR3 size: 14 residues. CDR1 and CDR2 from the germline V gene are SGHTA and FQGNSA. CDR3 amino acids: CASSLVGSGNTIYF. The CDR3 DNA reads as TGTGCCAGCAGCTTAGTAGGTTCTGGAAACACCATATATTTT.

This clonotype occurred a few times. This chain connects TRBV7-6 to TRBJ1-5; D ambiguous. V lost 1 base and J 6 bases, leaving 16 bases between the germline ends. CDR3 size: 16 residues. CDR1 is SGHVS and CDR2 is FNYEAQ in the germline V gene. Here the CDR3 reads CASSLVPLGAGQPQHF. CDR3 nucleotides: TGTGCCAGCAGCTTAGTCCCTCTGGGAGCTGGTCAGCCCCAGCATTTT.

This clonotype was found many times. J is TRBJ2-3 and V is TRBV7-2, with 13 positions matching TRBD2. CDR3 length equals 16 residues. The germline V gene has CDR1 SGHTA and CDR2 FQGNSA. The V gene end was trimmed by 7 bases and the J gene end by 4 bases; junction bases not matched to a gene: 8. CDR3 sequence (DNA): TGTGCCAGCACCCTCGGACTAGCGGGAGAATCAGATACGCAGTATTTT. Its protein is CASTLGLAGESDTQYF.

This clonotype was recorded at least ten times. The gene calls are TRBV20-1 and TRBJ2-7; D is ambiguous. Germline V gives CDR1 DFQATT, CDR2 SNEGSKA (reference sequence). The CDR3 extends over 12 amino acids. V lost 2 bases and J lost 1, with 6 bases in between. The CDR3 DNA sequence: TGCAGTGCTAGAAGGCAGTCCTACGAGCAGTACTTC. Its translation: CSARRQSYEQYF.

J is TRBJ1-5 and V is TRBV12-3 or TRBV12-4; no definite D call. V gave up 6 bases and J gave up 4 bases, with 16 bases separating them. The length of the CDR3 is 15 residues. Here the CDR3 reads CASRDGLPGNQPQHF. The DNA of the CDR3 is TGTGCCAGCAGGGATGGACTCCCCGGGAATCAGCCCCAGCATTTT.

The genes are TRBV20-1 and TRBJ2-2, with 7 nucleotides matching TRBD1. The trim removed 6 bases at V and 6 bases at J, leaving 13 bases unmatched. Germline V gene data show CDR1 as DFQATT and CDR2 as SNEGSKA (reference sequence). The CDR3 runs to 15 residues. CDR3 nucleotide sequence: TGCAGTGCCCGGATCCGGGACAGATACCCCGGGGAGCTGTTTTTT. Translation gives CSARIRDRYPGELFF.

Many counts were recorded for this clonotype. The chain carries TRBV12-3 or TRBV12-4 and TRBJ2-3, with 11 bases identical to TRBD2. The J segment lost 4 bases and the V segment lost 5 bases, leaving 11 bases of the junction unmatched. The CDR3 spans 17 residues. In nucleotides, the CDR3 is TGTGCCAGCAGTCCTACCAATGTAGCGGGAGGGCCAGATACGCAGTATTTT. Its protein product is CASSPTNVAGGPDTQYF.

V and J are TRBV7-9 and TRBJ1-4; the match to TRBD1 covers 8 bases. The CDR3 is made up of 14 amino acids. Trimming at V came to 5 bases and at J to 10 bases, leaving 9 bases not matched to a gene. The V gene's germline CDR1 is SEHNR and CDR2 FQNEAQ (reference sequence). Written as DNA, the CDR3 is TGTGCCAGCAGCGCCACAGGGGGATGGGGAAAACTGTTTTTT. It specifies CASSATGGWGKLFF.

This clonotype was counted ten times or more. The CDR3 DNA reads TGTGCCAGCAGCCAGGGTTACATCCCCACAGATACGCAGTATTTT. Protein sequence: CASSQGYIPTDTQYF. This chain joins TRBV9 and TRBJ2-3, with D possibly matching TRBD1 (5 bases). Per germline, CDR1 SGDLS and CDR2 YYNGEE. The CDR3 contains 15 residues. Between the trimmed V and J ends, which lost 4 bases and 2 bases, there was a span of 14 bases. The whole variable domain, remainder taken from reference TRBV9 and TRBJ2-3, is DSGVTQTPKHLITATGQRVTLRCSPRSGDLSVYWYQQSLDQGLQFLIQYYNGEERAKGNILERFSAQQFPDLHSELNLSSLELGDSALYFCASSQGYIPTDTQYFGPGTRLTVL.

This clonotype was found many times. CDR3 DNA sequence: TGTGCCAGCAGCCCCACTAGCGGGAGCTACAATGAGCAGTTCTTC. Translated, it gives CASSPTSGSYNEQFF. This rearrangement joins TRBV18 to TRBJ2-1; TRBD2 aligns across 11 bases. V was pared by 8 bases and J by 3 bases, with 6 bases of the junction left unmatched. CDR3 length: 15 residues. Germline CDR1 KGHSH, CDR2 LQKENI.

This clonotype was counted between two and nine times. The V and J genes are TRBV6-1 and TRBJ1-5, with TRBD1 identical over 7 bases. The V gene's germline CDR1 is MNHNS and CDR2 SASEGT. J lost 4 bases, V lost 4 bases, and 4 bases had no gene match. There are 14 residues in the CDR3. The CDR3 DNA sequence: TGTGCCAGCAGTGGGAACAGGGGAAATCAGCCCCAGCATTTT. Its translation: CASSGNRGNQPQHF.

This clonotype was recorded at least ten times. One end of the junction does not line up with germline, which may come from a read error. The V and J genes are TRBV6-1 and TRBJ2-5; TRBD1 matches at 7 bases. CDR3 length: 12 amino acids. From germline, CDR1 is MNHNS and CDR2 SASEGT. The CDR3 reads CASSEGGTGVHF. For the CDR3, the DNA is TGTGCCAGCAGTGAAGGAGGTACAGGGGTACACTTC.

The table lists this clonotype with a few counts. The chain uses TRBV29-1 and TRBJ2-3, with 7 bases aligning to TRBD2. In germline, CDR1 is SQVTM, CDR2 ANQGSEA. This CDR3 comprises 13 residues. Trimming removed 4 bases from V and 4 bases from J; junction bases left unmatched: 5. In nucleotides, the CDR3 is TGCAGCGTTGCTCGCGGGAGAGCAGATACGCAGTATTTT. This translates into CSVARGRADTQYF.

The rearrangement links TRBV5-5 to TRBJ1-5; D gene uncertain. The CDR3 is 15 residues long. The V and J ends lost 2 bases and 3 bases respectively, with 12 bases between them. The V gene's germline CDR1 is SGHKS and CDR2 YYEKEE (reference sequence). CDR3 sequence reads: CASSFFPRDNQPQHF. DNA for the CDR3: TGTGCCAGCAGCTTCTTTCCGCGTGACAATCAGCCCCAGCATTTT.

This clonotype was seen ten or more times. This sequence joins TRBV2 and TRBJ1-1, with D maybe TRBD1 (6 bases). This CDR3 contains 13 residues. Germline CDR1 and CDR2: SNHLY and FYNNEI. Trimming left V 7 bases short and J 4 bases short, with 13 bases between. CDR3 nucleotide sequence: TGTGCCAGCACCGAGGGGGGTACCACTGAAGCTTTCTTT. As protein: CASTEGGTTEAFF.

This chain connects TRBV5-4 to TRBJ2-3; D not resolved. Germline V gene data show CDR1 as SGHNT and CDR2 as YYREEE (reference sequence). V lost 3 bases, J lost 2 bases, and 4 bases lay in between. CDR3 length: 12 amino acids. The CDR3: CASSSDTDTQYF. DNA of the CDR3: TGTGCCAGCAGCTCAGACACAGATACGCAGTATTTT.